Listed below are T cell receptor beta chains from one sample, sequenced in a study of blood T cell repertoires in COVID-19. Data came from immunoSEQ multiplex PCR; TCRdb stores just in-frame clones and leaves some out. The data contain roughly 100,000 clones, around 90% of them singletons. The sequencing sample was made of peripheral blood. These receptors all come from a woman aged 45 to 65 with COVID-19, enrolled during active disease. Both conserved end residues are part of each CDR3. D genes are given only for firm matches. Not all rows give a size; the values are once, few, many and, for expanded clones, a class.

CDR3aa: CASDPFPGQGTDTQYF
CDR3nt: TGTGCCAGCGACCCCTTTCCGGGACAGGGAACAGATACGCAGTATTTT
v_gene: TRBV25-1
j_gene: TRBJ2-3
d_gene: TRBD1
abundance: -

CDR3aa: CASSPTSGASYEQYF
CDR3nt: TGTGCCAGCTCACCGACTAGCGGGGCCTCCTACGAGCAGTACTTC
v_gene: TRBV18
j_gene: TRBJ2-7
d_gene: TRBD2
abundance: -

CDR3aa: CASHPFTSGNTEAFF
CDR3nt: TGTGCCAGTCACCCATTCACCTCGGGTAACACTGAAGCTTTCTTT
v_gene: TRBV19
j_gene: TRBJ1-1
d_gene: -
abundance: -

CDR3aa: CASSLRVETGMYEQYF
CDR3nt: TGTGCCAGCAGTTTACGAGTAGAGACAGGGATGTACGAGCAGTACTTC
v_gene: TRBV27
j_gene: TRBJ2-7
d_gene: TRBD1
abundance: -

CDR3aa: CASSSGQGPPDTQYF
CDR3nt: TGCGCCAGCAGCTCTGGACAGGGTCCCCCAGATACGCAGTATTTT
v_gene: TRBV5-1
j_gene: TRBJ2-3
d_gene: TRBD1
abundance: -

CDR3aa: CASSYGPERGLYEQYF
CDR3nt: TGTGCCAGCAGTTACGGCCCGGAGCGGGGGCTGTACGAGCAGTACTTC
v_gene: TRBV6-5
j_gene: TRBJ2-7
d_gene: TRBD2
abundance: -

CDR3aa: CASSATHTQYF
CDR3nt: TGTGCCAGCAGCGCAACTCATACGCAGTATTTT
v_gene: TRBV12-3/TRBV12-4
j_gene: TRBJ2-3
d_gene: -
abundance: -

CDR3aa: CASSPSDRNTEAFF
CDR3nt: TGTGCCAGCAGCCCTTCGGACAGGAACACTGAAGCTTTCTTT
v_gene: TRBV6-6
j_gene: TRBJ1-1
d_gene: -
abundance: -

CDR3aa: CASSLEAGQGFSGNTIYF
CDR3nt: TGCGCCAGCAGCTTAGAGGCGGGACAGGGCTTCTCTGGAAACACCATATATTTT
v_gene: TRBV5-1
j_gene: TRBJ1-3
d_gene: TRBD1
abundance: -

CDR3aa: CASTPGGRAHSPLHF
CDR3nt: TGTGCCAGCACCCCTGGCGGCAGAGCGCACTCACCCCTCCACTTT
v_gene: TRBV6-5
j_gene: TRBJ1-6
d_gene: -
abundance: -

CDR3aa: CATSAGTGYYNEQFF
CDR3nt: TGTGCCACCTCCGCCGGGACAGGGTACTACAATGAGCAGTTCTTC
v_gene: TRBV24-1
j_gene: TRBJ2-1
d_gene: TRBD1
abundance: few

CDR3aa: CASSVPGLAGGLDTQYF
CDR3nt: TGTGCCAGCAGCGTCCCGGGACTAGCGGGGGGGCTGGATACGCAGTATTTT
v_gene: TRBV11-3
j_gene: TRBJ2-3
d_gene: TRBD2
abundance: -

CDR3aa: CASSSLYSDEQFF
CDR3nt: TGTGCCAGCAGTTCTCTGTATTCCGATGAGCAGTTCTTC
v_gene: TRBV12-3/TRBV12-4
j_gene: TRBJ2-1
d_gene: -
abundance: -

CDR3aa: CASGLVQGGTGELFF
CDR3nt: TGTGCTAGTGGTTTGGTACAGGGGGGAACCGGGGAGCTGTTTTTT
v_gene: TRBV12-5
j_gene: TRBJ2-2
d_gene: TRBD1
abundance: -

CDR3aa: CASSLRGRSQTQYF
CDR3nt: TGTGCCAGCAGCCTCAGGGGGCGATCGCAGACCCAGTACTTC
v_gene: TRBV7-9
j_gene: TRBJ2-5
d_gene: TRBD1
abundance: -

CDR3aa: CASSPGQSYEQYF
CDR3nt: TGTGCCAGCTCACCGGGACAGTCCTACGAGCAGTACTTC
v_gene: TRBV18
j_gene: TRBJ2-7
d_gene: TRBD1
abundance: -

CDR3aa: CSVARDTSGNEQFF
CDR3nt: TGCAGCGTGGCCCGGGACACCTCGGGCAATGAGCAGTTCTTC
v_gene: TRBV29-1
j_gene: TRBJ2-1
d_gene: -
abundance: -

CDR3aa: CASSVAGSRFETQYF
CDR3nt: TGTGCCAGCAGCGTAGCTGGGTCCAGGTTCGAGACCCAGTACTTC
v_gene: TRBV9
j_gene: TRBJ2-5
d_gene: -
abundance: -

CDR3aa: CASRSSRGQPQHF
CDR3nt: TGTGCCAGTCGTTCCAGCCGAGGTCAGCCCCAGCATTTT
v_gene: TRBV6-5
j_gene: TRBJ1-5
d_gene: -
abundance: -

CDR3aa: CASNPQRYQSLGEQFF
CDR3nt: TGTGCCAGCAATCCTCAGAGGTATCAGTCCCTGGGTGAGCAGTTCTTC
v_gene: TRBV6-6
j_gene: TRBJ2-1
d_gene: -
abundance: -

CDR3aa: CASSHETSRVGDTQYF
CDR3nt: TGTGCCAGCAGCCATGAAACTTCCAGGGTGGGCGATACGCAGTATTTT
v_gene: TRBV3-1/TRBV3-2
j_gene: TRBJ2-3
d_gene: -
abundance: -

CDR3aa: CASSPGHAVSLYGYTF
CDR3nt: TGTGCCAGCAGCCCTGGACACGCCGTTTCCCTCTATGGCTACACCTTC
v_gene: TRBV5-5
j_gene: TRBJ1-2
d_gene: -
abundance: once

CDR3aa: CASSLAGATGELFF
CDR3nt: TGTGCCAGCAGCTTAGCTGGGGCGACCGGGGAGCTGTTTTTT
v_gene: TRBV11-2
j_gene: TRBJ2-2
d_gene: -
abundance: -

CDR3aa: CATSRDISSSGNTIYF
CDR3nt: TGTGCCACCAGCAGAGATATTAGCAGCTCTGGAAACACCATATATTTT
v_gene: TRBV15
j_gene: TRBJ1-3
d_gene: -
abundance: -

CDR3aa: CASSTYPRYGYTF
CDR3nt: TGTGCCAGCAGTACCTACCCGCGATATGGCTACACCTTC
v_gene: TRBV28
j_gene: TRBJ1-2
d_gene: -
abundance: -

CDR3aa: CASSQDTGQGYNEQFF
CDR3nt: TGTGCCAGCAGCCAAGATACGGGACAGGGTTACAATGAGCAGTTCTTC
v_gene: TRBV3-1/TRBV3-2
j_gene: TRBJ2-1
d_gene: TRBD1
abundance: -

CDR3aa: CASSFGANTGELFF
CDR3nt: TGTGCCAGCAGCTTTGGGGCTAACACCGGGGAGCTGTTTTTT
v_gene: TRBV13
j_gene: TRBJ2-2
d_gene: -
abundance: -

CDR3aa: CASSRPRTGGDEKLFF
CDR3nt: TGTGCCAGCAGCCGACCTCGGACAGGGGGCGATGAAAAACTGTTTTTT
v_gene: TRBV4-2
j_gene: TRBJ1-4
d_gene: TRBD1
abundance: -

CDR3aa: CASMTGYNEQFF
CDR3nt: TGTGCCAGTATGACAGGGTACAATGAGCAGTTCTTC
v_gene: TRBV12-3/TRBV12-4
j_gene: TRBJ2-1
d_gene: TRBD1
abundance: -

CDR3aa: CASSLADPERETQYF
CDR3nt: TGCGCCAGCAGCTTGGCGGACCCAGAGCGGGAGACCCAGTACTTC
v_gene: TRBV5-1
j_gene: TRBJ2-5
d_gene: -
abundance: -

CDR3aa: CASSYAGSGQGYGYTF
CDR3nt: TGTGCCAGCAGTTATGCAGGCTCTGGGCAGGGGTATGGCTACACCTTC
v_gene: TRBV27
j_gene: TRBJ1-2
d_gene: -
abundance: few

CDR3aa: CATSRDRGPGVGEKLFF
CDR3nt: TGTGCCACCAGCAGAGATAGGGGTCCGGGAGTCGGTGAAAAACTGTTTTTT
v_gene: TRBV15
j_gene: TRBJ1-4
d_gene: -
abundance: -

CDR3aa: CASSYSEAGTEAFF
CDR3nt: TGTGCCAGCAGTTACTCGGAGGCTGGGACTGAAGCTTTCTTT
v_gene: TRBV6-6
j_gene: TRBJ1-1
d_gene: -
abundance: -

CDR3aa: CAWSSGLGGETQYF
CDR3nt: TGTGCCTGGAGTTCGGGACTAGGGGGCGAGACCCAGTACTTC
v_gene: TRBV30
j_gene: TRBJ2-5
d_gene: -
abundance: -